Listed below are T cell receptor beta chains from one sample, sequenced in a study of cytomegalovirus exposure and HLA in healthy donors. Generated by immunoSEQ multiplex PCR, the TCRdb table keeps only in-frame clones and is missing some. The sample shows 150,000 or so clones, over 75% of them seen only once. Specimen: PBMCs. Source of these receptors: a man aged 30 to 45 in good health and CMV-seropositive. Each CDR3 is given with its conserved first and last residue. D genes are given only for firm matches. Some rows have no size entry. The others give once, few or many, or a class for an expanded clone.

D gene	V gene	J gene	clone size	CDR3 protein	CDR3 DNA
TRBD2	TRBV2	TRBJ2-1	few	CASIRREGLNEQFF	TGTGCCAGCATCCGGCGGGAGGGCCTGAATGAGCAGTTCTTC
TRBD1	TRBV6-6	TRBJ1-4	NA	CASSHGDRGHEKLFF	TGTGCCAGCAGCCACGGGGACAGGGGGCATGAAAAACTGTTTTTT
NA	TRBV5-8	TRBJ2-2	NA	CASSSSLFSNTGELFF	TGTGCCAGCAGCTCTTCACTATTTTCGAACACCGGGGAGCTGTTTTTT
TRBD2	TRBV28	TRBJ2-4	NA	CASRPGGAKNIQYF	TGTGCCAGCAGGCCGGGGGGAGCCAAAAACATTCAGTACTTC
NA	TRBV5-1	TRBJ2-1	NA	CASSPVQGYNEQFF	TGCGCCAGCAGCCCCGTCCAGGGGTACAATGAGCAGTTCTTC
NA	TRBV6-1	TRBJ1-1	NA	CASSERRPMNTEAFF	TGTGCCAGCAGTGAAAGGCGGCCGATGAACACTGAAGCTTTCTTT
TRBD1	TRBV29-1	TRBJ2-7	NA	CSIKTGDEQYF	TGCAGCATAAAAACAGGGGACGAGCAGTACTTC
TRBD1	TRBV27	TRBJ1-6	once	CASRGGYNSPLHF	TGTGCCAGCAGAGGGGGCTACAATTCACCCCTCCACTTT
TRBD1	TRBV28	TRBJ1-3	once	CASSPGGTGGNTIYF	TGTGCCAGCAGTCCTGGAGGGACAGGAGGAAACACCATATATTTT
NA	TRBV6-5	TRBJ1-1	NA	CASSSLWGSNFEAFF	TGTGCCAGCAGCTCCCTCTGGGGCAGTAATTTTGAAGCTTTCTTT
TRBD2	TRBV6-6	TRBJ2-7	NA	CASSTSGRTYEQYF	TGTGCCAGCAGTACTAGCGGGAGAACCTACGAGCAGTACTTC
NA	TRBV7-9	TRBJ2-7	NA	CASSPNLKGAGYEQYF	TGTGCCAGCAGCCCTAATCTCAAAGGTGCGGGCTACGAGCAGTACTTC
NA	TRBV6-5	TRBJ2-7	NA	CASSYRHGISYEQYF	TGTGCCAGCAGTTACAGACATGGAATCTCCTACGAGCAGTACTTC
NA	TRBV7-2	TRBJ1-6	once	CASSFGSSNSPLHF	TGTGCCAGCAGCTTTGGCAGTTCTAATTCACCCCTCCACTTT
TRBD1	TRBV6-8	TRBJ1-5	few	CAGARQGGNQPQHF	TGTGCCGGGGCTAGGCAGGGGGGCAATCAGCCCCAGCATTTT
TRBD2	TRBV19	TRBJ2-7	NA	CASSTGTSAFEQYF	TGTGCCAGTTCCACCGGGACTAGTGCATTCGAGCAGTACTTC
TRBD1	TRBV27	TRBJ1-5	NA	CASRPGTGHSNQPQHF	TGTGCCAGCAGGCCAGGGACAGGTCATAGCAATCAGCCCCAGCATTTT
TRBD2	TRBV7-2	TRBJ2-2	once	CASSKAGPSLTGELFF	TGTGCCAGCAGCAAAGCGGGGCCCAGTCTCACCGGGGAGCTGTTTTTT
NA	TRBV6-5	TRBJ2-3	NA	CASSPGQRNTDTQYF	TGTGCCAGCAGTCCCGGACAGAGAAACACAGATACGCAGTATTTT
TRBD1	TRBV5-1	TRBJ2-3	NA	CASSFGTGSPDTQYF	TGCGCCAGCAGCTTCGGGACAGGGTCCCCAGATACGCAGTATTTT
NA	TRBV27	TRBJ1-1	once	CASSSGPEAFF	TGTGCCAGCAGTTCAGGGCCTGAAGCTTTCTTT
TRBD1	TRBV27	TRBJ2-7	NA	CASSASLGTGGSYEQYF	TGTGCCAGCAGTGCTTCCCTCGGGACAGGGGGTTCCTACGAGCAGTACTTC
NA	TRBV21-1	TRBJ2-2	NA	CANPGGRTGELFF	TGTGCCAATCCAGGGGGAAGGACCGGGGAGCTGTTTTTT
TRBD2	TRBV18	TRBJ2-7	NA	CASSPWTSRYEQYF	TGTGCCAGCTCACCCTGGACTAGTCGATACGAGCAGTACTTC
TRBD1	TRBV18	TRBJ1-4	NA	CASSLQGARTNEKLFF	TGTGCCAGCTCACTCCAGGGGGCGCGGACTAATGAAAAACTGTTTTTT
NA	TRBV28	TRBJ2-5	NA	CASSLTGTPQETQYF	TGTGCCAGCAGCCTAACCGGGACACCACAAGAGACCCAGTACTTC
NA	TRBV30	TRBJ1-5	few	CAWSVPGGPQHF	TGTGCCTGGAGTGTACCGGGAGGGCCCCAGCATTTT
TRBD1	TRBV5-5	TRBJ1-2	NA	CASSLEGTGPSYYGYTF	TGTGCCAGCAGCTTGGAAGGGACAGGCCCATCCTACTATGGCTACACCTTC
NA	TRBV6-6	TRBJ1-2	NA	CATSWQEAYGYTF	TGTGCCACCTCATGGCAGGAAGCTTATGGCTACACCTTC
TRBD2	TRBV27	TRBJ2-3	NA	CASSFIGRAGATDTQYF	TGTGCCAGCAGTTTTATAGGGCGAGCGGGGGCCACAGATACGCAGTATTTT
NA	TRBV2	TRBJ1-4	NA	CASSQQSNEKLFF	TGTGCCAGCAGTCAACAGAGTAATGAAAAACTGTTTTTT
NA	TRBV5-1	TRBJ2-2	NA	CASFLNTGELFF	TGCGCCAGCTTTCTGAACACCGGGGAGCTGTTTTTT
NA	TRBV25-1	TRBJ2-1	NA	CASSGLDSRNEQFF	TGTGCCAGCAGTGGCTTGGACAGTAGAAATGAGCAGTTCTTC
TRBD1	TRBV2	TRBJ2-7	NA	CASSYDRAGEQYF	TGTGCCAGCAGTTACGACAGGGCCGGCGAGCAGTACTTC
TRBD1	TRBV11-2	TRBJ2-7	NA	CASSLVDRGSSYEQYF	TGTGCCAGCAGCTTAGTCGACAGGGGGAGCTCCTACGAGCAGTACTTC
TRBD1	TRBV4-3	TRBJ1-5	NA	CASSQDLPGQNGQPQHF	TGCGCCAGCAGCCAAGACCTTCCGGGACAGAACGGTCAGCCCCAGCATTTT
TRBD1	TRBV7-2	TRBJ1-1	NA	CASSVDRGTGAFF	TGTGCCAGCAGCGTGGACAGGGGCACTGGTGCTTTCTTT